These T cell receptor beta chains were read from a single sample in a study of OX40 agonist ivuxolimab in advanced cancers. Repertoires were generated with immunoSEQ multiplex PCR, while TCRdb's copy carries only in-frame clones and drops some. The table shows 55,000 to 70,000 clones, with about 88% occurring only once. Here the sequenced sample was CD4+ or CD8+ T cells sorted from blood, taken in a trial of the OX40 agonist ivuxolimab. The receptor source for this set is an adult with an advanced solid tumor such as melanoma, head and neck, liver or kidney cancer. Each CDR3 is given with its conserved first and last residue. The order of the fields is V gene, D gene, clone size, J gene, CDR3 DNA, CDR3 protein. A D gene is named only where the DNA matches it firmly. Rows may omit the clone size; those that give it use once, few, many or a size class.

V gene: TRBV5-5
D gene: -
clone size: -
J gene: TRBJ2-7
CDR3 DNA: TGTGCCAGCAGCTTCGTCAGGGCTGGCTCCTACGAGCAGTACTTC
CDR3 protein: CASSFVRAGSYEQYF

V gene: TRBV5-4
D gene: -
clone size: -
J gene: TRBJ2-3
CDR3 DNA: TGTGCCAGCAGTCCCGACAGCCTATTCACAGATACGCAGTATTTT
CDR3 protein: CASSPDSLFTDTQYF

V gene: TRBV6-5
D gene: -
clone size: -
J gene: TRBJ1-4
CDR3 DNA: TGTGCCAGCAGTTACTCGTTCAGGGGTGAAAAACTGTTTTTT
CDR3 protein: CASSYSFRGEKLFF

V gene: TRBV7-9
D gene: TRBD2
clone size: -
J gene: TRBJ2-5
CDR3 DNA: TGTGCCAGCAGCTCAGGGATCAATAGCGGGGGGGCAAAGACCCAGTACTTC
CDR3 protein: CASSSGINSGGAKTQYF

V gene: TRBV5-1
D gene: -
clone size: -
J gene: TRBJ2-4
CDR3 DNA: TGCGCCAGCAGCTTGGTTCCCAAAAACATTCAGTACTTC
CDR3 protein: CASSLVPKNIQYF

V gene: TRBV5-1
D gene: TRBD1
clone size: -
J gene: TRBJ2-7
CDR3 DNA: TGCGCCAGCAGCAAAAGGCGCGGGACGATGGGACAGGGGAGTTCCGAGCAGTACTTC
CDR3 protein: CASSKRRGTMGQGSSEQYF

V gene: TRBV7-6
D gene: -
clone size: -
J gene: TRBJ2-3
CDR3 DNA: TGTGCCAGCAGCTTAGGCCACGGGGCAGATACGCAGTATTTT
CDR3 protein: CASSLGHGADTQYF

V gene: TRBV19
D gene: TRBD1
clone size: -
J gene: TRBJ1-5
CDR3 DNA: TGTGCCAGTACCCTCCGGGACAGGGAGTTCGGACAGCCCCAGCATTTT
CDR3 protein: CASTLRDREFGQPQHF

V gene: TRBV30
D gene: -
clone size: -
J gene: TRBJ2-5
CDR3 DNA: TGTGCCTGGAGTCCCGCGGGACAGTATATACAGTACTTC
CDR3 protein: CAWSPAGQYIQYF

V gene: TRBV6-1
D gene: -
clone size: -
J gene: TRBJ1-3
CDR3 DNA: TGTGCCAGCAGTATTTCTGGAAACACCATATATTTT
CDR3 protein: CASSISGNTIYF

V gene: TRBV18
D gene: TRBD1
clone size: -
J gene: TRBJ1-4
CDR3 DNA: TGTGCCAGCTCATTACTGACAGGGGAGGTTGAAAAACTGTTTTTT
CDR3 protein: CASSLLTGEVEKLFF

V gene: TRBV11-1
D gene: -
clone size: -
J gene: TRBJ2-7
CDR3 DNA: TGTGCCAGCAGCTCCGCCGGACATCTCGAGCAGTACTTC
CDR3 protein: CASSSAGHLEQYF

V gene: TRBV5-1
D gene: -
clone size: -
J gene: TRBJ1-1
CDR3 DNA: TGCGCCAGCAGCTTGGCCATGAGGGGGACTGAAGCTTTCTTT
CDR3 protein: CASSLAMRGTEAFF

V gene: TRBV27
D gene: -
clone size: -
J gene: TRBJ2-2
CDR3 DNA: TGTGCCAGCAGTTCCCCGGGGACCGGGGAGCTGTTTTTT
CDR3 protein: CASSSPGTGELFF

V gene: TRBV11-2
D gene: -
clone size: -
J gene: TRBJ2-5
CDR3 DNA: TGTGCCAGCAGCTTAGGGCAAGAGACCCAGTACTTC
CDR3 protein: CASSLGQETQYF

V gene: TRBV18
D gene: -
clone size: once
J gene: TRBJ1-5
CDR3 DNA: TGTGCCAGCTCACCAGGCAGGGGACCTGAGCAGCCCCAGCATTTT
CDR3 protein: CASSPGRGPEQPQHF

V gene: TRBV21-1
D gene: -
clone size: -
J gene: TRBJ2-7
CDR3 DNA: TGTGCCAGCAGCAAATCGGGCAGGGCGTACGAGCAGTACTTC
CDR3 protein: CASSKSGRAYEQYF

V gene: TRBV7-9
D gene: -
clone size: -
J gene: TRBJ1-1
CDR3 DNA: TGTGCCAGCAGCTTATTGGGGGGCACTGAAGCTTTCTTT
CDR3 protein: CASSLLGGTEAFF